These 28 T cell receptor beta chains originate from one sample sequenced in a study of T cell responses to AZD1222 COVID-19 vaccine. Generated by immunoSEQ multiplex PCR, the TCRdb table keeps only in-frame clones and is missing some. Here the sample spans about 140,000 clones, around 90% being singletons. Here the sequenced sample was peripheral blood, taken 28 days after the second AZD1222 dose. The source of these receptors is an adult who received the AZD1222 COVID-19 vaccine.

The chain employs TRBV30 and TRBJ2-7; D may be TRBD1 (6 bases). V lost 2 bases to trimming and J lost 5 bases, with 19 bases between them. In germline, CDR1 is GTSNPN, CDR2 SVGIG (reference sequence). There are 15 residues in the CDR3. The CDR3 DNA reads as TGTGCCTGGAGTTTAGGGGGATCTCCGCTGGACGAGCAGTACTTC. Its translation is CAWSLGGSPLDEQYF.

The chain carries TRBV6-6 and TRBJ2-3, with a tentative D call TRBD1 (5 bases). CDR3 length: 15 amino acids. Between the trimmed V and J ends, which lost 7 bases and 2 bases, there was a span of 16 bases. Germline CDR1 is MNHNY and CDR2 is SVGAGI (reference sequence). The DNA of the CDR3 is TGTGCCAGCACCTCGCAGGGCAGGCACACAGATACGCAGTATTTT. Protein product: CASTSQGRHTDTQYF.

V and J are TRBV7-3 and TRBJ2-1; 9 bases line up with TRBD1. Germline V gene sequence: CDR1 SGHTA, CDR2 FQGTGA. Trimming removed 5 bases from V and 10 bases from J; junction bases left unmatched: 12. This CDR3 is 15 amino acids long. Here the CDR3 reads CASSQQGASVGEQFF. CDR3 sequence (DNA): TGTGCCAGCAGCCAACAGGGGGCATCCGTCGGAGAGCAGTTCTTC.

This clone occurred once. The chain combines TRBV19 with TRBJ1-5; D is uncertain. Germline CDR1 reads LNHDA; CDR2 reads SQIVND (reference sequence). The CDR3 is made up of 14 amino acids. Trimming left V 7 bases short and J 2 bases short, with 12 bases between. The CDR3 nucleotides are TGTGCCAGTAAGCGTCAGGCCGGCAATCAGCCCCAGCATTTT. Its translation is CASKRQAGNQPQHF.

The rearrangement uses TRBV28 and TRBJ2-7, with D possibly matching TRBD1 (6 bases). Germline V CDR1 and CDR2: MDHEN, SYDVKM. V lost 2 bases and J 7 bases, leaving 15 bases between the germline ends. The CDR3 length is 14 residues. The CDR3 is CASSLGTSLGEQYF. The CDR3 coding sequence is TGTGCCAGCAGTTTAGGGACATCCCTCGGGGAGCAGTACTTC.

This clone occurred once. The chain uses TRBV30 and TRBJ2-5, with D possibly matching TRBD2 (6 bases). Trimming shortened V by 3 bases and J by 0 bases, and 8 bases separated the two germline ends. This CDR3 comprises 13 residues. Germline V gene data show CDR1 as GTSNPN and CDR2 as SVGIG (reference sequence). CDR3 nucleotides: TGTGCCTGGAGCGGGAGCCACCAAGAGACCCAGTACTTC. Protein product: CAWSGSHQETQYF.

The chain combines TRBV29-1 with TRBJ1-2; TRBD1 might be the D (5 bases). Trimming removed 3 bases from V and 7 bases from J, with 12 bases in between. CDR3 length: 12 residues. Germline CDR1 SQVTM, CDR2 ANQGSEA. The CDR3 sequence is CSVELGGIGYTF. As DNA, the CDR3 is TGCAGCGTTGAGTTGGGGGGAATTGGCTACACCTTC.

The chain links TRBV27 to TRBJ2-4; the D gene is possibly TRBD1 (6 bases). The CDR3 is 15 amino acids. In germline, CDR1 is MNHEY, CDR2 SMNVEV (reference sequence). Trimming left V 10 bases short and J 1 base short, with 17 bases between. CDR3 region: CATTGSKGAKNIQYF. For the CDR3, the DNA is TGTGCCACTACAGGGTCAAAGGGGGCCAAAAACATTCAGTACTTC.

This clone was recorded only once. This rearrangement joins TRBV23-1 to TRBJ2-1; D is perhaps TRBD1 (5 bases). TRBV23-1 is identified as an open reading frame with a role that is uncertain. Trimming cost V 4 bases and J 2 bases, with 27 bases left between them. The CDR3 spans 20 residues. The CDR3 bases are TGCGCCAGCAGTCCCGCAACCTTCACATGGGGCATCTATACCTACAATGAGCAGTTCTTC. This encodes CASSPATFTWGIYTYNEQFF.

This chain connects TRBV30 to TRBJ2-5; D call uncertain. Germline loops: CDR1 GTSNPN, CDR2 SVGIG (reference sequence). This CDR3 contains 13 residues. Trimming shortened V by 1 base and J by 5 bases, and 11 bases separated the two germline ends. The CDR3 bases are TGTGCCTGGAGTGGTCTCGTGGGCGAGACCCAGTACTTC. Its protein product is CAWSGLVGETQYF.

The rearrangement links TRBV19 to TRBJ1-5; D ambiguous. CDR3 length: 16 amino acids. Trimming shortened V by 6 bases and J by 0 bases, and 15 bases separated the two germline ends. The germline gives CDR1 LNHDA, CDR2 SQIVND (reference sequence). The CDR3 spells CASSDGWVYSNQPQHF. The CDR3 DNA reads TGTGCCAGTAGCGACGGGTGGGTGTATAGCAATCAGCCCCAGCATTTT.

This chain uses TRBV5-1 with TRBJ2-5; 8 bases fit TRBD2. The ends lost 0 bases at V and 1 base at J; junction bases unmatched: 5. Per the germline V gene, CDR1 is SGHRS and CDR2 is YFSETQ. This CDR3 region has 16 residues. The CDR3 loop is CASSLGSSGAQETQYF. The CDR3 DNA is TGCGCCAGCAGCTTGGGGAGTAGCGGGGCCCAAGAGACCCAGTACTTC. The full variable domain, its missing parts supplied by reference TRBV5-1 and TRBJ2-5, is KAGVTQTPRYLIKTRGQQVTLSCSPISGHRSVSWYQQTPGQGLQFLFEYFSETQRNKGNFPGRFSGRQFSNSRSEMNVSTLELGDSALYLCASSLGSSGAQETQYFGPGTRLLVL.

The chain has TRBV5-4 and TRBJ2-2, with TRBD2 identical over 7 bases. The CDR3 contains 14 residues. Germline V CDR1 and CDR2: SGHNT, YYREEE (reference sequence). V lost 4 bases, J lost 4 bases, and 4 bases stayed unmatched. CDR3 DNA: TGTGCCAGCAGCCCCTGGGGGGGCACCGGGGAGCTGTTTTTT. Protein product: CASSPWGGTGELFF.

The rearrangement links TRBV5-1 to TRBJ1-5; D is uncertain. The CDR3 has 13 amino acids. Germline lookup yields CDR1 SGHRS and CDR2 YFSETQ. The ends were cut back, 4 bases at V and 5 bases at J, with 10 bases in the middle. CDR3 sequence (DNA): TGCGCCAGCAGCCCGACGGCGGATCAGCCCCAGCATTTT. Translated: CASSPTADQPQHF.

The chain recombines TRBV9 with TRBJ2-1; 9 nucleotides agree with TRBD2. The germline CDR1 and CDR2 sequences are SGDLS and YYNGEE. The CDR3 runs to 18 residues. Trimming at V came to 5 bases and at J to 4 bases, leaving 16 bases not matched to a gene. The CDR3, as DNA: TGTGCCAGCAGTGGCAGCGTGGGCGGGAGGGCAAGGTACAATGAGCAGTTCTTC. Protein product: CASSGSVGGRARYNEQFF.

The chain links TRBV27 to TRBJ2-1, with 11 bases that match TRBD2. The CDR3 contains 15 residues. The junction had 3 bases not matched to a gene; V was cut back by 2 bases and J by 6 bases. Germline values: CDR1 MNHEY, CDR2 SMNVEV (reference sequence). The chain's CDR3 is CASSLEGTSGNEQFF. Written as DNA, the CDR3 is TGTGCCAGCAGTTTAGAGGGGACTAGCGGCAATGAGCAGTTCTTC.

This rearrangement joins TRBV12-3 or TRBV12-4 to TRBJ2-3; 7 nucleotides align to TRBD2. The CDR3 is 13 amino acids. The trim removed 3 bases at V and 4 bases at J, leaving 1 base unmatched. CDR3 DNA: TGTGCCAGCAGTTTTGGGGGGGCAGATACGCAGTATTTT. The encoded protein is CASSFGGADTQYF.

The CDR3 region is CASSLYSGETQYF. The CDR3 DNA is TGTGCCAGCAGCTTATATAGCGGGGAGACCCAGTACTTC. V and J are TRBV13 and TRBJ2-5; 7 nucleotides align to TRBD2. This CDR3 is 13 amino acids long. The germline gives CDR1 PRHDT, CDR2 FYEKMQ (reference sequence). Trimming cost V 2 bases and J 5 bases; bases outside gene matches: 2.

Here the CDR3 DNA reads TGTGCCAGCAGCCGCACGATCAGGGCGTTGACTGAAGCTTTCTTT. Amino acid sequence: CASSRTIRALTEAFF. The chain combines TRBV7-9 with TRBJ1-1; tentatively, D is TRBD1 (5 bases). Germline values: CDR1 SEHNR, CDR2 FQNEAQ (reference sequence). The ends were cut back, 5 bases at V and 5 bases at J, with 18 bases in the middle. The CDR3 is 15 amino acids.

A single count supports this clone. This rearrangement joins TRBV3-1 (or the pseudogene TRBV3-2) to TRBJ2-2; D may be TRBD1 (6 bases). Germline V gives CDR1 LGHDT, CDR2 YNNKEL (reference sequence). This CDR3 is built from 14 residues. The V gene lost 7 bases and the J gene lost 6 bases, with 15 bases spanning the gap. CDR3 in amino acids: CASTASGESGELFF. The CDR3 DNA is TGTGCCAGCACAGCCTCAGGGGAGTCCGGGGAGCTGTTTTTT.

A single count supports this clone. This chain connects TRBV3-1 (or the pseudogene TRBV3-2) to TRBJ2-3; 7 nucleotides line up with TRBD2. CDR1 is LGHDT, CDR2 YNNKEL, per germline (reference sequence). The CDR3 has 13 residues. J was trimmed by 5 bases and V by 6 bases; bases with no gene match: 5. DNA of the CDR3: TGTGCCAGCAGTACACGCGGGGGAGATACGCAGTATTTT. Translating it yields CASSTRGGDTQYF.

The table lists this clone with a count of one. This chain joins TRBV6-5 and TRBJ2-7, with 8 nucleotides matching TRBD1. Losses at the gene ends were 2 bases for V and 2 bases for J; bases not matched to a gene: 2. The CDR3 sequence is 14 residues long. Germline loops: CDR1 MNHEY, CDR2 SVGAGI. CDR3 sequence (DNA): TGTGCCAGCAGTTACGCGGACAGGGCCTACGAGCAGTACTTC. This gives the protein CASSYADRAYEQYF.

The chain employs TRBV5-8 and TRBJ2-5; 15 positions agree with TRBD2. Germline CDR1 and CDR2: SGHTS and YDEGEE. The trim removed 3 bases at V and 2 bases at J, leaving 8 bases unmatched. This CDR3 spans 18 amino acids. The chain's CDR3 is CASSSWTSGGAYQETQYF. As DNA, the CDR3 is TGTGCCAGCAGCTCATGGACTAGCGGGGGGGCGTATCAAGAGACCCAGTACTTC.

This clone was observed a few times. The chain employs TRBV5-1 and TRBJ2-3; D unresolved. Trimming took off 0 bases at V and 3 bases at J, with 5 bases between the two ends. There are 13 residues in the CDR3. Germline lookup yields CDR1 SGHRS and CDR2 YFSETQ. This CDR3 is CASSLVQTDTQYF. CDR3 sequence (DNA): TGCGCCAGCAGCTTGGTACAAACAGATACGCAGTATTTT.

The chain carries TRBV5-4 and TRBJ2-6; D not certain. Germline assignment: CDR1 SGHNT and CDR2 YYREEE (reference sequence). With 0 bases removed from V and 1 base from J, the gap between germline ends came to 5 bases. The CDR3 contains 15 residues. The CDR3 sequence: CASSLGGSGANVLTF. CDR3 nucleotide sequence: TGTGCCAGCAGCTTGGGGGGTTCTGGGGCCAACGTCCTGACTTTC.

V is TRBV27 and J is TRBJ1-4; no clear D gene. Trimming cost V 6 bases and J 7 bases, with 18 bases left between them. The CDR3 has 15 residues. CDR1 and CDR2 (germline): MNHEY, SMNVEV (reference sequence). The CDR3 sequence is CASRPSGEWGEKLFF. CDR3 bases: TGTGCCAGCAGGCCCTCTGGGGAGTGGGGTGAAAAACTGTTTTTT.

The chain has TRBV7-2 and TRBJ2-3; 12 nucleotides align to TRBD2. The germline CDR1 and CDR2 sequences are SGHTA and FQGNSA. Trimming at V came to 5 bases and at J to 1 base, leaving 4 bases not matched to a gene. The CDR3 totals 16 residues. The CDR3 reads CASSLRLAGGTDTQYF. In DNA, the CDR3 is TGTGCCAGCAGCCTCAGACTAGCGGGGGGCACAGATACGCAGTATTTT.

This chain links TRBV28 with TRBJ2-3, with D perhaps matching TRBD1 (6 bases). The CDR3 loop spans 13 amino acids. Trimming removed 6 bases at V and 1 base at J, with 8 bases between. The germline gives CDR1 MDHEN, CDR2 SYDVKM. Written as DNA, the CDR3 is TGTGCCAGCAGAAGGACAGGCACAGATACGCAGTATTTT. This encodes CASRRTGTDTQYF.